A single sample gave rise to the 28 T cell receptor beta chains below, sequenced in a study of blood T cell repertoires in COVID-19. TCRdb's copy holds only in-frame clones and misses some; the assay was immunoSEQ multiplex PCR. The sample lists some 170,000 clones, 80% to 95% occurring once. Sequenced sample: peripheral blood. All receptors derive from a woman aged 55-69 years with COVID-19, enrolled during active disease.

The rearrangement uses TRBV5-6 and TRBJ1-1, with D uncertain. V gave up 6 bases and J gave up 4 bases, with 13 bases separating them. The CDR3 extends over 13 amino acids. From germline, CDR1 is SGHDT and CDR2 YYEEEE. The CDR3 DNA reads TGTGCCAGCACCACCATTGGAGTCACTGAAGCTTTCTTT. This translates into CASTTIGVTEAFF.

The chain is built from TRBV7-9 and TRBJ1-6; 8 nucleotides line up with TRBD1. The ends lost 1 base at V and 9 bases at J; junction bases unmatched: 2. CDR3 length equals 14 residues. Germline loops: CDR1 SEHNR, CDR2 FQNEAQ (reference sequence). As DNA, the CDR3 is TGTGCCAGCAGCTTAGGGACAGGGACTTCACCCCTCCACTTT. Protein product: CASSLGTGTSPLHF.

The chain carries TRBV19 and TRBJ1-2; 9 bases map to TRBD1. Germline values: CDR1 LNHDA, CDR2 SQIVND (reference sequence). V lost 5 bases, J lost 8 bases, and 9 bases stayed unmatched. This CDR3 is 14 amino acids long. CDR3 in amino acids: CASSPRGQGGGYTF. The CDR3 region has the DNA TGTGCCAGTAGTCCCCGGGGACAGGGTGGAGGCTACACCTTC.

The chain joins TRBV11-2 to TRBJ1-2, with 8 positions matching TRBD1. Trimming took 1 base from V and 4 from J; bases not matched to a gene: 5. The V gene's germline CDR1 is SGHAT and CDR2 FQNNGV. The CDR3 sequence is 15 residues long. DNA of the CDR3: TGTGCCAGCAGCTTAGCTCCGACAGGGGCCTATGGCTACACCTTC. This sequence encodes CASSLAPTGAYGYTF.

The chain uses TRBV5-1 and TRBJ1-1; 9 bases fit TRBD1. The ends lost 4 bases at V and 1 base at J; junction bases unmatched: 8. CDR3 length: 16 residues. Germline CDR1 and CDR2: SGHRS and YFSETQ. The CDR3 DNA reads as TGCGCCAGCAGCAATGCACAGGGGGCGAGGAACACTGAAGCTTTCTTT. Its translation is CASSNAQGARNTEAFF.

This chain links TRBV6-2 or TRBV6-3 with TRBJ1-2, with a weak D call TRBD1 (6 bases). Trimming pared 4 bases from V and 2 bases from J, leaving 8 bases between. This CDR3 region has 13 residues. Looked up from germline, CDR1 is MNHEY and CDR2 is SVGEGT. CDR3 nucleotide sequence: TGTGCCAGCAGTTCCGGGACAAACTATGGCTACACCTTC. Translation gives CASSSGTNYGYTF.

The V and J genes are TRBV3-1 (or the pseudogene TRBV3-2) and TRBJ1-3; D not resolved. The germline CDR1 and CDR2 sequences are LGHDT and YNNKEL (reference sequence). This CDR3 spans 12 amino acids. Trimming pared 1 base from V and 9 bases from J, leaving 7 bases between. CDR3 coding DNA: TGTGCCAGCAGCCAAGTTCTCAGCACCATATATTTT. This gives the protein CASSQVLSTIYF.

The rearrangement links TRBV18 to TRBJ1-6; 9 bases line up with TRBD1. V dropped 4 bases and J dropped 11; count of bases not matched to a gene: 6. The CDR3 covers 14 residues. Per germline, CDR1 KGHSH and CDR2 LQKENI. CDR3 coding DNA: TGTGCCAGCTCACTCCGGACAGGGGAAGCACCCCTCCACTTT. This codes for CASSLRTGEAPLHF.

The chain recombines TRBV27 with TRBJ1-5, with 7 bases aligning to TRBD1. Germline loops: CDR1 MNHEY, CDR2 SMNVEV (reference sequence). With 10 bases clipped from V and 3 bases from J, the junction kept 9 bases outside the gene matches. This CDR3 spans 14 amino acids. CDR3 nucleotides: TGTGCCACTTCGACAGGGAGGCCCAATCAGCCCCAGCATTTT. Amino acid sequence: CATSTGRPNQPQHF.

This rearrangement joins TRBV11-1 to TRBJ2-7; 9 bases fit TRBD1. CDR3 length equals 15 residues. Unmatched junction bases numbered 8, after V lost 5 bases and J lost 3 bases. Germline lookup yields CDR1 SGHAT and CDR2 FQDESV (reference sequence). CDR3 region: CASSAGTGFDYEQYF. The CDR3, as DNA: TGTGCCAGCAGCGCCGGGACAGGGTTTGACTACGAGCAGTACTTC.

The chain has TRBV21-1 and TRBJ1-5. TRBV21-1 is a documented pseudogene. This CDR3 is built from 15 residues. The CDR3 DNA follows: TGTGCCAGCAGCAAAGCTGGAACGGGTGGGCAGCCCCAGCATTTT. It encodes CASSKAGTGGQPQHF.

CDR3 in DNA: TGTGCCAGTAGCGAGGGAGTTGGTCAGCCCCAGCATTTT. This gives the protein CASSEGVGQPQHF. The chain employs TRBV19 and TRBJ1-5; D is uncertain. The CDR3 runs to 13 residues. Germline V gene data show CDR1 as LNHDA and CDR2 as SQIVND (reference sequence). Trimming left V 6 bases short and J 6 bases short, with 12 bases between.

CDR3 sequence: CASSQDYQSTDTQYF. For the CDR3, the DNA is TGTGCCAGCAGCCAAGATTACCAGAGCACAGATACGCAGTATTTT. This chain connects TRBV14 to TRBJ2-3, with unresolved D. The V gene's germline CDR1 is SGHDN and CDR2 FVKESK. The V and J ends lost 0 bases and 0 bases respectively, with 7 bases between them. The CDR3 has 15 amino acids.

The rearrangement links TRBV19 to TRBJ2-1, with 8 bases matching TRBD1. After removal of 7 bases from V and 7 bases from J, the junction contained 30 bases not matched to a gene. There are 21 residues in the CDR3. Germline loops: CDR1 LNHDA, CDR2 SQIVND (reference sequence). This CDR3 is CASTPEGPPRRRRGLENEQFF. The CDR3 DNA is TGTGCCAGTACCCCCGAAGGACCCCCCCGTCGGCGCAGGGGGCTAGAGAATGAGCAGTTCTTC.

This sequence joins TRBV7-9 and TRBJ1-4, with D tentatively TRBD1 (5 bases). Germline V lookup: CDR1 SEHNR, CDR2 FQNEAQ (reference sequence). V was cut by 5 bases and J by 8 bases, with 21 bases left in between. The CDR3 runs to 16 residues. The CDR3 DNA reads as TGTGCCAGCAGCCCACAGGAAATGTTGGCTTTCGAAAAACTGTTTTTT. This codes for CASSPQEMLAFEKLFF.

A single count supports this clone. The rearrangement joins TRBV19 to TRBJ1-5; TRBD1 might be the D (6 bases). The ends were cut back, 5 bases at V and 7 bases at J, with 21 bases in the middle. Germline V gene sequence: CDR1 LNHDA, CDR2 SQIVND (reference sequence). CDR3 size: 16 residues. The CDR3: CASSPPGTPSRQPQHF. The CDR3 bases are TGTGCCAGTAGTCCCCCCGGGACACCTAGTAGGCAGCCCCAGCATTTT.

This clone was found once. CDR3 sequence (DNA): TGTGCCAGCAGTCCGGGACAGGGGGTAGAGACCCAGTACTTC. It codes for CASSPGQGVETQYF. The chain couples TRBV5-5 to TRBJ2-5; 11 bases agree with TRBD1. This CDR3 is 14 amino acids long. J gave up 4 bases and V 5 bases, and 4 bases lay outside the gene matches. Germline loops: CDR1 SGHKS, CDR2 YYEKEE (reference sequence).

The CDR3 DNA reads as TGTGCCAGCAGGGCTAGCGGGGGGGAATACAATGAGCAGTTCTTC. Its protein product is CASRASGGEYNEQFF. This rearrangement joins TRBV27 to TRBJ2-1; 12 bases line up with TRBD2. The CDR3 sequence is 15 residues long. CDR1 MNHEY and CDR2 SMNVEV come from the germline V gene (reference sequence). With 6 bases clipped from V and 4 bases from J, the junction kept 4 bases outside the gene matches.

The V and J genes are TRBV4-1 and TRBJ1-1; 8 bases fit TRBD1. This CDR3 comprises 15 residues. The V gene end was trimmed by 0 bases and the J gene end by 3 bases; junction bases not matched to a gene: 3. Per the germline V gene, CDR1 is MGHRA and CDR2 is YSYEKL. DNA for the CDR3: TGCGCCAGCAGCCAAGATAGCAGGGGGCACACTGAAGCTTTCTTT. Its translation is CASSQDSRGHTEAFF.

CDR3 protein: CAVSRRDEQYF. The CDR3 nucleotides are TGTGCCGTGAGCAGGAGGGACGAGCAGTACTTC. This chain connects TRBV6-5 to TRBJ2-7; perhaps TRBD2 as D (6 bases). CDR1 is MNHEY and CDR2 is SVGAGI in the germline V gene. The germline V and J ends were trimmed by 11 bases and 5 bases, with 13 bases remaining between them. The CDR3 is 11 residues long.

The rearrangement joins TRBV30 to TRBJ1-5, with TRBD1 identical over 8 bases. With V trimmed by 3 bases and J by 6 bases, 1 base remained unmatched. The germline CDR1 and CDR2 sequences are GTSNPN and SVGIG (reference sequence). This CDR3 comprises 12 residues. The DNA of the CDR3 is TGTGCCTGGAGGCAGGGGGCTCAGCCCCAGCATTTT. Amino acids: CAWRQGAQPQHF.

This clone was detected once. The V and J genes are TRBV11-3 and TRBJ2-1, with 8 positions matching TRBD1. The CDR3 is 13 residues long. Trimming took 8 bases from V and 2 from J; bases not matched to a gene: 2. Per germline, CDR1 SGHNT and CDR2 YENEEA. The CDR3 sequence is CASGTGAYNEQFF. DNA of the CDR3: TGTGCCAGCGGGACAGGAGCCTACAATGAGCAGTTCTTC.

The CDR3: CASSSGGYEQYF. The DNA for the CDR3 is TGTGCCAGCTCATCCGGGGGCTACGAGCAGTACTTC. The gene calls are TRBV18 and TRBJ2-7; weak D call: TRBD2 (6 bases). With 5 bases removed from V and 3 bases from J, the gap between germline ends came to 8 bases. In germline, CDR1 is KGHSH, CDR2 LQKENI. The CDR3 consists of 12 residues.

J is TRBJ1-1 and V is TRBV18, with D possibly being TRBD1 (6 bases). CDR1 and CDR2 from the germline V gene are KGHSH and LQKENI. V lost 4 bases and J lost 4, with 16 bases in between. The length of the CDR3 is 15 residues. DNA for the CDR3: TGTGCCAGCTCACAAATCACAGGGTCGGGCACTGAAGCTTTCTTT. Its translation is CASSQITGSGTEAFF.

The chain uses TRBV7-3 and TRBJ2-7; D might be TRBD2 (5 bases). V lost 1 base and J 8 bases, leaving 15 bases between the germline ends. CDR3 length equals 14 residues. The germline CDR1 and CDR2 sequences are SGHTA and FQGTGA. CDR3 coding DNA: TGTGCCAGCAGCTTAAACGGTGGGTCCGGGAAGCAGTACTTC. Translating gives CASSLNGGSGKQYF.

The chain couples TRBV6-2 or TRBV6-3 to TRBJ2-5; 11 bases map to TRBD2. Germline CDR1 and CDR2: MNHEY and SVGEGT. V lost 0 bases and J lost 4; bases outside the gene matches: 4. The CDR3 sequence is 16 residues long. For the CDR3, the DNA is TGTGCCAGCAGTTACTCGATACTAGCGGGGGCAGAGACCCAGTACTTC. This sequence encodes CASSYSILAGAETQYF.

The gene calls are TRBV9 and TRBJ2-7; TRBD2 agrees at 13 bases. The CDR3 sequence is 15 residues long. V was pared by 4 bases and J by 2 bases, with 3 bases of the junction left unmatched. The germline gives CDR1 SGDLS, CDR2 YYNGEE. CDR3 protein: CASSPGLAGPYEQYF. DNA for the CDR3: TGTGCCAGCAGCCCGGGACTAGCGGGGCCCTACGAGCAGTACTTC.

The chain is built from TRBV2 and TRBJ2-7; 9 bases agree with TRBD1. Germline assignment: CDR1 SNHLY and CDR2 FYNNEI. The length of the CDR3 is 17 residues. V shed 4 bases and J 3 bases; nucleotides not matched to a gene: 13. In nucleotides, the CDR3 is TGTGCCAGCAGTGGTGGACTGGGACAGGGAAAGGTCTACGAGCAGTACTTC. It specifies CASSGGLGQGKVYEQYF. Full variable domain (outside the CDR3, taken from reference TRBV2 and TRBJ2-7): EPEVTQTPSHQVTQMGQEVILRCVPISNHLYFYWYRQILGQKVEFLVSFYNNEISEKSEIFDDQFSVERPDGSNFTLKIRSTKLEDSAMYFCASSGGLGQGKVYEQYFGPGTRLTVT.